The present TCR beta chain was sequenced within a study of shared clonotypes between healthy human individuals. The table came from immunoSEQ multiplex PCR; TCRdb's copy has only in-frame clones and leaves some out. The table lists about 750,000 clones, 80% to 95% of them singletons. Naive-designated CD8 cells lacked CD45RO, were positively enriched for CCR7, and omitted terminally differentiated effector memory CD45RA+ cells. The sequenced material came from naive CD8+ T cells sorted from blood. This sequence was found in a man aged 30 to 45 in good health.

In nucleotides, the CDR3 is TGTGCCAGTAGTATGGGCGGTGGGAACACTGAAGCTTTCTTT. As protein: CASSMGGGNTEAFF. The chain employs TRBV19 and TRBJ1-1; D not certain. This CDR3 region has 14 residues. With 3 bases removed from V and 1 base from J, the gap between germline ends came to 9 bases. Germline V lookup: CDR1 LNHDA, CDR2 SQIVND (reference sequence). Variable domain in full (rest from reference TRBV19 and TRBJ1-1): DGGITQSPKYLFRKEGQNVTLSCEQNLNHDAMYWYRQDPGQGLRLIYYSQIVNDFQKGDIAEGYSVSREKKESFPLTVTSAQKNPTAFYLCASSMGGGNTEAFFGQGTRLTVV.